The source of this T cell receptor (beta chain) is a study of technical replicates of blood from a few donors. CDR3 length: 15 residues. The V and J ends lost 2 bases and 4 bases respectively, with 12 bases between them. Per germline, CDR1 MNHNY and CDR2 SVGAGI (reference sequence). TCRdb's copy holds only in-frame clones and misses some; the assay was immunoSEQ multiplex PCR. Here the sample spans about 70,000 clones, 95% to 97% being singletons. The sample consisted of T cells isolated from PBMCs. The chain employs TRBV6-6 and TRBJ1-3, with D unresolved. This receptor was identified in a human donor in good health. The CDR3 sequence is CASSYAMLGGNTIYF. The DNA for the CDR3 is TGTGCCAGCAGTTACGCCATGCTGGGCGGAAACACCATATATTTT.